This T cell receptor beta chain was recorded in a study of blood T cell repertoires in COVID-19. Study-level background: There were acute and convalescent COVID-19 samples, and they came from the United States, Italy and Spain.

Profiled with immunoSEQ multiplex PCR; TCRdb holds only in-frame clones, not every one. There are over 45,000 clones in the sample; about 84% occur only once, and 7.2% lies in the top ten. In germline, CDR1 is LGHDT, CDR2 YNNKEL (reference sequence). Trimming took 3 bases from V and 6 from J, leaving 8 bases between them. The CDR3 covers 13 residues. The origin of this receptor is a man aged 55 to 70 with acute or convalescent COVID-19. Specimen: peripheral blood. V is TRBV3-1 (or the pseudogene TRBV3-2) and J is TRBJ2-2; D ambiguous. CDR3 loop: CASSHLNPGELFF. The CDR3 region has the DNA TGTGCCAGCAGCCATCTAAACCCCGGGGAGCTGTTTTTT.